This TCR beta chain was sequenced in a study of chemoradiotherapy in HPV16-positive cancers. The method was immunoSEQ multiplex PCR; TCRdb's version includes in-frame clones alone and lacks a portion of them. The sample shows 3,000 to 4,000 clones, around 85% of them seen only once. Trimming took off 2 bases at V and 10 bases at J, with 12 bases between the two ends. This CDR3 is 14 amino acids long. CDR1 is SGHNT and CDR2 is YENEEA in the germline V gene. This specimen was tumor tissue, taken from a patient who underwent chemoradiotherapy. J is TRBJ1-6 and V is TRBV11-3; D is undetermined. The receptor was isolated from a human donor with HPV-associated anogenital cancer. The CDR3 is CASSLNSAGSPLHF. Here the CDR3 DNA reads TGTGCCAGCAGCTTAAACTCGGCTGGATCACCCCTCCACTTT.